This passage covers 24 T cell receptor beta chains from one sample sequenced in a study of control samples from healthy donors and cancer patients. The protocol was immunoSEQ multiplex PCR, while the TCRdb copy is restricted to in-frame clones and leaves out a portion. Of tens of thousands of clones listed, more than 85% are singletons. The sample comprised blood. The receptors shown here come from a woman aged 45 to 65 in good health.

The rearrangement joins TRBV29-1 to TRBJ2-2; D not resolved. The CDR3 has 14 residues. The V gene lost 2 bases and the J gene lost 4 bases, with 11 bases spanning the gap. Germline CDR1 and CDR2: SQVTM and ANQGSEA. The CDR3 DNA sequence: TGCAGCGTTGAATCCCCAGCGAGCACCGGGGAGCTGTTTTTT. Encoded protein: CSVESPASTGELFF.

This chain connects TRBV19 to TRBJ2-1; D perhaps matches TRBD1 (6 bases). CDR1 is LNHDA and CDR2 is SQIVND in the germline V gene (reference sequence). CDR3 size: 13 residues. V dropped 4 bases and J dropped 8 bases, with 12 bases sitting between them. The DNA for the CDR3 is TGTGCCAGTAGTAGATCAGGGGCGTATGAGCAGTTCTTC. It specifies CASSRSGAYEQFF.

This clone was counted a single time. This chain links TRBV19 with TRBJ1-2; 8 bases are shared with TRBD1. V lost 4 bases, J lost 6 bases, and 10 bases stayed unmatched. Germline CDR1 and CDR2: LNHDA and SQIVND (reference sequence). The length of the CDR3 is 15 residues. CDR3 sequence: CASSNQGAINHGYTF. The DNA for the CDR3 is TGTGCCAGTAGTAACCAGGGGGCTATTAATCATGGCTACACCTTC.

The chain couples TRBV28 to TRBJ1-1; D gene ambiguous. This CDR3 is 16 amino acids long. Germline CDR1 and CDR2: MDHEN and SYDVKM. Trimming removed 6 bases from V and 0 bases from J, with 17 bases in between. The CDR3 region is CASRRKTGPMNTEAFF. CDR3 in DNA: TGTGCCAGCAGACGTAAAACCGGGCCGATGAACACTGAAGCTTTCTTT.

The rearrangement uses TRBV29-1 and TRBJ1-1; possibly TRBD1 for D (5 bases). CDR1 is SQVTM, CDR2 ANQGSEA, per germline. The CDR3 is made up of 12 amino acids. Trimming took off 6 bases at V and 6 bases at J, with 14 bases between the two ends. DNA of the CDR3: TGCAGCGTGGCTCCAACAGGTGCTGAAGCTTTCTTT. This sequence encodes CSVAPTGAEAFF.

The chain has TRBV10-2 and TRBJ1-1; D remains unclear. V lost 4 bases, J lost 3 bases, and 12 bases lay in between. The CDR3 consists of 14 residues. Germline V lookup: CDR1 WSHSY, CDR2 SAAADI. CDR3 region: CASSGRYGDTEAFF. The CDR3 DNA sequence: TGCGCCAGCAGTGGACGATACGGCGACACTGAAGCTTTCTTT.

The chain links TRBV20-1 to TRBJ1-2; D call uncertain. Trimming left V 0 bases short and J 4 bases short, with 3 bases between. The germline V gene encodes CDR1 DFQATT and CDR2 SNEGSKA (reference sequence). The CDR3 sequence is 11 residues long. The CDR3 loop reads CSARDLYGYTF. CDR3 nucleotides: TGCAGTGCTAGAGATCTCTATGGCTACACCTTC.

This chain links TRBV27 with TRBJ2-6; 7 bases align to TRBD1. J lost 1 base, V lost 4 bases, and 10 bases had no gene match. Per the germline V gene, CDR1 is MNHEY and CDR2 is SMNVEV (reference sequence). The CDR3 is made up of 18 amino acids. CDR3 DNA: TGTGCCAGCAGTTCGTCAACAGGGGTCCATTCTGGGGCCAACGTCCTGACTTTC. It encodes CASSSSTGVHSGANVLTF.

The CDR3: CASSERDRAHYGYTF. The DNA of the CDR3 is TGTGCCAGCAGTGAAAGGGACAGGGCTCACTATGGCTACACCTTC. The chain is built from TRBV6-1 and TRBJ1-2; 9 bases line up with TRBD1. CDR1 and CDR2 from the germline V gene are MNHNS and SASEGT. The junction had 4 bases not matched to a gene; V was cut back by 2 bases and J by 3 bases. The CDR3 totals 15 residues.

The V call is TRBV7-6, the J call TRBJ2-2; 7 nucleotides line up with TRBD2. The trim removed 0 bases at V and 5 bases at J, leaving 3 bases unmatched. CDR3 length: 15 amino acids. In germline, CDR1 is SGHVS, CDR2 FNYEAQ. In DNA form, the CDR3 reads TGTGCCAGCAGCTTAGCTCGGCGGGGGACCGGGGAGCTGTTTTTT. Translating gives CASSLARRGTGELFF.

The chain recombines TRBV6-5 with TRBJ2-1; 9 nucleotides agree with TRBD1. CDR3 length: 15 residues. Trimming cost V 6 bases and J 2 bases; bases outside gene matches: 5. CDR1 is MNHEY and CDR2 is SVGAGI in the germline V gene. In nucleotides, the CDR3 is TGTGCCAGCAGATTTGGACAGGGGACCTACAATGAGCAGTTCTTC. Translation: CASRFGQGTYNEQFF.

The CDR3 coding sequence is TGCAGCGTTGACACGGGAGCACAAGAGACCCAGTACTTC. Residues: CSVDTGAQETQYF. The rearrangement uses TRBV29-1 and TRBJ2-5, with TRBD2 as a possible D gene (6 bases). The CDR3 is made up of 13 amino acids. Germline-derived CDR1 and CDR2 are SQVTM and ANQGSEA. Trimming shortened V by 3 bases and J by 2 bases, and 10 bases separated the two germline ends.

V is TRBV7-2 and J is TRBJ2-1; 8 bases are a match to TRBD2. This CDR3 has 16 amino acids. Germline V lookup: CDR1 SGHTA, CDR2 FQGNSA. The ends lost 10 bases at V and 1 base at J; junction bases unmatched: 12. DNA for the CDR3: TGTGCCATTACAAAGGGCGGGAGGAGGTCCTACAATGAGCAGTTCTTC. Amino acid sequence: CAITKGGRRSYNEQFF.

V is TRBV7-9 and J is TRBJ2-1; TRBD1 might be the D (5 bases). Trimming stripped 5 bases from V and 9 bases from J, with 17 bases between. The CDR3 extends over 14 amino acids. The germline V gene has CDR1 SEHNR and CDR2 FQNEAQ (reference sequence). CDR3 in DNA: TGTGCCAGCAGCCAAAAATCCCAAGACAGTGAGCAGTTCTTC. Amino acid sequence: CASSQKSQDSEQFF.

The V and J genes are TRBV28 and TRBJ1-1; a weak D match, TRBD1 (5 bases). Germline CDR1 is MDHEN and CDR2 is SYDVKM. V was pared by 6 bases and J by 5 bases, with 10 bases between. The CDR3 length is 12 residues. The CDR3 here is CASSLQVTEAFF. In DNA form, the CDR3 reads TGTGCCAGCAGCTTACAGGTTACTGAAGCTTTCTTT.

The CDR3 sequence: CASSLQTGRPEAFF. Here the CDR3 DNA reads TGTGCCAGCAGTTTACAGACAGGCCGGCCTGAAGCTTTCTTT. The rearrangement joins TRBV27 to TRBJ1-1, with D possibly matching TRBD1 (6 bases). The CDR3 spans 14 residues. The germline V and J ends were trimmed by 2 bases and 6 bases, with 13 bases remaining between them. Germline CDR1 MNHEY, CDR2 SMNVEV (reference sequence).

The chain is built from TRBV4-1 and TRBJ2-5; maybe TRBD2 (5 bases). This CDR3 is 15 amino acids long. The germline CDR1 and CDR2 sequences are MGHRA and YSYEKL. Trimming shortened V by 4 bases and J by 4 bases, and 16 bases separated the two germline ends. The CDR3 DNA follows: TGCGCCAGCAGCCGAGACGGGGTTGCGCGAGAGACCCAGTACTTC. Protein sequence: CASSRDGVARETQYF.

There are a few counts of this clone. This chain uses TRBV7-9 with TRBJ1-4; TRBD1 matches 10 bases. The CDR3 has 15 residues. Germline V CDR1 and CDR2: SEHNR, FQNEAQ (reference sequence). V was clipped by 7 bases and J by 7 bases; unmatched bases: 9. CDR3 DNA: TGTGCCAGCAACCCTGGACAGGGGGACAGTGAAAAACTGTTTTTT. It is translated as CASNPGQGDSEKLFF.

In its sample, this clone was seen once. The V call is TRBV2, the J call TRBJ2-2; 7 nucleotides align to TRBD1. Germline loops: CDR1 SNHLY, CDR2 FYNNEI. V trimming: 7 bases; J trimming: 5 bases; junction bases outside the gene matches: 7. The CDR3 is 14 amino acids. The CDR3 is CASKGTGVTGELFF. The DNA for the CDR3 is TGTGCCAGCAAGGGCACAGGGGTTACCGGGGAGCTGTTTTTT.

The rearrangement uses TRBV5-1 and TRBJ1-1; tentative D call: TRBD1 (6 bases). V was pared by 0 bases and J by 5 bases, with 11 bases between. The germline gives CDR1 SGHRS, CDR2 YFSETQ. The CDR3 has 14 amino acids. The CDR3 sequence: CASSLAGGRTEAFF. The CDR3 DNA reads as TGCGCCAGCAGCTTGGCCGGGGGGCGGACTGAAGCTTTCTTT.

This rearrangement joins TRBV2 to TRBJ1-1, with a tentative D call TRBD1 (5 bases). Germline CDR1 is SNHLY and CDR2 is FYNNEI. The CDR3 has 15 residues. The V gene lost 6 bases and the J gene lost 3 bases, with 17 bases spanning the gap. This CDR3 is CASREQAPRYTEAFF. The CDR3 nucleotides are TGTGCCAGCAGGGAACAGGCTCCCCGGTACACTGAAGCTTTCTTT. Filled out from reference TRBV2 and TRBJ1-1, the complete variable domain reads EPEVTQTPSHQVTQMGQEVILRCVPISNHLYFYWYRQILGQKVEFLVSFYNNEISEKSEIFDDQFSVERPDGSNFTLKIRSTKLEDSAMYFCASREQAPRYTEAFFGQGTRLTVV.

The V gene is TRBV3-1 (or the pseudogene TRBV3-2), the J gene TRBJ1-2; D not resolved. The CDR3 length is 15 residues. Deletions cut 3 bases from V and 4 bases from J, with 15 bases between. Germline V gives CDR1 LGHDT, CDR2 YNNKEL (reference sequence). The CDR3 DNA is TGTGCCAGCAGCCAGAGTGCTGGGAAAGCCTATGGCTACACCTTC. Translating it yields CASSQSAGKAYGYTF.

The V and J genes are TRBV28 and TRBJ1-2; 9 nucleotides agree with TRBD1. The V gene's germline CDR1 is MDHEN and CDR2 SYDVKM. The V and J ends lost 8 bases and 3 bases, in that order; junction bases with no gene match: 4. The CDR3 extends over 13 amino acids. CDR3 nucleotides: TGTGCCAGCTTGGACAGGGGAGACTATGGCTACACCTTC. Residues: CASLDRGDYGYTF.

V gene TRBV11-2 combines with J gene TRBJ2-2, with 7 positions matching TRBD1. The CDR3 is made up of 14 amino acids. The germline V gene has CDR1 SGHAT and CDR2 FQNNGV. The V segment lost 6 bases and the J segment 6 bases; nucleotides outside the gene matches: 7. The CDR3 nucleotides read TGTGCCAGCAGGTCGTCCAGGGGGTCCGGGGAGCTGTTTTTT. This encodes CASRSSRGSGELFF.